This is a list of T cell receptor beta chains from one sample in a study of cytotoxic CD8 clonotypes in ibrutinib-treated CLL. Here immunoSEQ multiplex PCR was the method, and the copy in TCRdb shows in-frame clones only, minus some. The data contain some 350,000 clones, over 60% of them seen just once; the ten biggest clones take up roughly 6%. The material sequenced was PBMCs, taken after 36 months of ibrutinib treatment. Source of these receptors: a human donor with chronic lymphocytic leukemia. The CDR3 runs from the conserved cysteine through the conserved F or W. A D gene is named only where the DNA matches it firmly. Some rows have no size entry. The others give once, few or many, or a class for an expanded clone.

v_gene	abundance	d_gene	j_gene	CDR3aa	CDR3nt
TRBV6-5	NA	NA	TRBJ2-1	CASSFGTSGWVQFF	TGTGCCAGCAGTTTCGGGACTTCCGGCTGGGTGCAGTTCTTC
TRBV6-1	NA	NA	TRBJ1-2	CASKYNYGYTF	TGTGCCAGCAAATATAACTATGGCTACACCTTC
TRBV25-1	few	NA	TRBJ2-2	CASSAGRVAGELFF	TGTGCCAGCAGTGCCGGGAGAGTGGCCGGGGAGCTGTTTTTT
TRBV7-6	NA	NA	TRBJ1-4	CASSLEGGGEKLFF	TGTGCCAGCAGCTTAGAGGGGGGTGGCGAAAAACTGTTTTTT
TRBV11-1	NA	NA	TRBJ1-4	CASSAQGGTNEKLFF	TGTGCCAGCAGCGCGCAGGGCGGTACTAATGAAAAACTGTTTTTT
TRBV7-9	NA	NA	TRBJ1-1	CASTLRDSVRYTEAFF	TGTGCCAGTACCCTCCGAGACAGCGTGCGATACACTGAAGCTTTCTTT
TRBV29-1	NA	TRBD1	TRBJ1-1	CSATGGRNTEAFF	TGCAGCGCAACAGGGGGCCGGAACACTGAAGCTTTCTTT
TRBV29-1	NA	NA	TRBJ1-2	CSVEGGFARGYTF	TGCAGCGTTGAAGGTGGCTTCGCTCGAGGCTACACCTTC
TRBV4-3	once	TRBD2	TRBJ2-3	CASSNIAGGGADTQYF	TGCGCCAGCAGCAATATAGCGGGAGGAGGGGCAGATACGCAGTATTTT
TRBV4-1	NA	TRBD1	TRBJ2-7	CASSHSLRDRGYEQYF	TGCGCCAGCAGCCACTCACTCCGGGACAGGGGCTACGAGCAGTACTTC
TRBV6-1	NA	TRBD1	TRBJ1-2	CASTRTGTNYGYTF	TGTGCCAGCACTCGGACAGGGACTAACTATGGCTACACCTTC
TRBV13	NA	NA	TRBJ2-2	CASSLGPPGELFF	TGTGCCAGCAGCTTAGGGCCCCCCGGGGAGCTGTTTTTT
TRBV5-4	once	NA	TRBJ2-7	CASSLDQLPPSYEQYF	TGTGCCAGCAGCTTGGACCAGCTTCCCCCCTCCTACGAGCAGTACTTC
TRBV9	NA	TRBD1	TRBJ1-4	CASSKRFRDRDEKLFF	TGTGCCAGCAGCAAGCGCTTCCGGGACAGGGATGAAAAACTGTTTTTT
TRBV27	few	NA	TRBJ2-7	CASSHPGKTYEQYF	TGTGCCAGCTCACACCCGGGAAAAACCTACGAGCAGTACTTC
TRBV19	NA	NA	TRBJ2-7	CARPARGARYEQYF	TGTGCCAGGCCTGCCCGGGGGGCGAGGTACGAGCAGTACTTC
TRBV6-1	few	NA	TRBJ2-7	CASSGHLTYEQYF	TGTGCCAGCAGTGGACACCTCACCTACGAGCAGTACTTC
TRBV5-6	NA	TRBD1	TRBJ2-6	CASSPKRDRGSGANVLTF	TGTGCCAGCAGCCCCAAGCGGGACAGGGGGTCTGGGGCCAACGTCCTGACTTTC
TRBV10-2	NA	TRBD1	TRBJ2-7	CASSPADRGGEQYF	TGCGCCAGCAGTCCCGCGGACAGGGGAGGGGAGCAGTACTTC
TRBV4-1	NA	TRBD1	TRBJ1-3	CASSQTGVSGNTIYF	TGCGCCAGCAGCCAAACAGGGGTCTCTGGAAACACCATATATTTT
TRBV9	NA	NA	TRBJ2-2	CASSADGALNTGELFF	TGTGCCAGCAGCGCGGACGGAGCCTTGAACACCGGGGAGCTGTTTTTT
TRBV11-2	NA	NA	TRBJ2-3	CASSLDWGRLVKTDTQYF	TGTGCCAGCAGCTTAGATTGGGGGAGACTAGTTAAAACAGATACGCAGTATTTT
TRBV11-2	NA	TRBD1	TRBJ1-1	CASSFMVDRGPDTEAFF	TGTGCCAGCAGCTTCATGGTGGACAGGGGGCCGGACACTGAAGCTTTCTTT
TRBV7-8	NA	NA	TRBJ1-1	CASRGQTLNTEAFF	TGTGCCAGCAGAGGACAGACTTTGAACACTGAAGCTTTCTTT
TRBV9	NA	NA	TRBJ1-2	CASSVVDRPNYGYTF	TGTGCCAGCAGCGTGGTGGACAGACCTAACTATGGCTACACCTTC
TRBV19	NA	NA	TRBJ2-5	CASSLDRRQETQYF	TGTGCCAGTAGCTTGGACCGGCGCCAAGAGACCCAGTACTTC
TRBV2	NA	NA	TRBJ1-1	CASSVGGGTEAFF	TGTGCCAGCAGTGTGGGGGGAGGCACTGAAGCTTTCTTT
TRBV6-6	NA	NA	TRBJ1-6	CASSYWPGAPNSPLHF	TGTGCCAGCAGTTACTGGCCGGGGGCGCCGAATTCACCCCTCCACTTT
TRBV7-3	few	NA	TRBJ2-2	CASSLYRKTGELFF	TGTGCCAGCAGCTTATATAGGAAGACCGGGGAGCTGTTTTTT
TRBV12-5	NA	NA	TRBJ2-7	CASGLSQGSSYEQYF	TGTGCTAGTGGTTTGAGTCAGGGGAGCTCCTACGAGCAGTACTTC
TRBV7-2	NA	NA	TRBJ2-3	CASSQSRGESGTQYF	TGTGCCAGCAGCCAAAGCAGGGGGGAGAGCGGTACGCAGTATTTT
TRBV10-3	few	NA	TRBJ2-7	CAISDPLFPQYF	TGTGCCATCAGTGATCCCCTATTCCCTCAGTACTTC
TRBV2	NA	NA	TRBJ2-7	CASRQTGTPYEQYF	TGTGCCAGCAGGCAAACCGGGACCCCCTACGAGCAGTACTTC
TRBV5-1	NA	NA	TRBJ2-3	CASSFSGTSTDTQYF	TGCGCCAGCAGCTTCTCCGGGACTAGCACAGATACGCAGTATTTT
TRBV7-9	few	NA	TRBJ1-2	CASSLASGRGGYTF	TGTGCCAGCAGCTTAGCGTCGGGTCGGGGAGGCTACACCTTC
TRBV29-1	NA	NA	TRBJ2-5	CSALAEPKTQYF	TGCAGCGCTTTAGCGGAACCCAAGACCCAGTACTTC
TRBV29-1	NA	TRBD2	TRBJ2-1	CSVDLAGGYNEQFF	TGCAGCGTTGATTTGGCGGGAGGCTACAATGAGCAGTTCTTC
TRBV29-1	few	NA	TRBJ1-2	CSVETAANYGYTF	TGCAGCGTTGAGACAGCAGCTAACTATGGCTACACCTTC
TRBV25-1	few	NA	TRBJ1-2	CASSEYALYGYTF	TGTGCCAGCAGTGAATATGCCCTCTATGGCTACACCTTC
TRBV7-6	NA	NA	TRBJ2-2	CASSFRGSGELFF	TGTGCCAGCAGCTTTAGAGGTTCCGGGGAGCTGTTTTTT
TRBV15	NA	TRBD2	TRBJ2-5	CATSREGTSRETQYF	TGTGCCACCAGCAGAGAAGGGACTAGCCGGGAGACCCAGTACTTC
TRBV6-4	NA	TRBD1	TRBJ2-1	CASSEDREDEQFF	TGTGCCAGCAGTGAGGACAGGGAGGATGAGCAGTTCTTC
TRBV29-1	NA	NA	TRBJ1-2	CSVEDGGPGDKYGYTF	TGCAGCGTTGAAGATGGAGGGCCAGGCGACAAATATGGCTACACCTTC
TRBV5-1	NA	NA	TRBJ2-5	CASSMTGQETQYF	TGCGCCAGCAGCATGACAGGTCAAGAGACCCAGTACTTC
TRBV4-1	NA	TRBD1	TRBJ1-5	CASSHVDRDVRQPQHF	TGCGCCAGCAGCCACGTGGACAGGGACGTACGGCAGCCCCAGCATTTT
TRBV11-1	once	NA	TRBJ2-5	CASSAFSGETQYF	TGTGCCAGCAGCGCATTTTCAGGGGAGACCCAGTACTTC
TRBV9	NA	NA	TRBJ1-4	CASSVTGQGSNEKLFF	TGTGCCAGCAGCGTTACAGGGCAAGGGTCTAATGAAAAACTGTTTTTT
TRBV28	NA	NA	TRBJ1-5	CASSLNQPQHF	TGTGCCAGCAGTTTGAATCAGCCCCAGCATTTT
TRBV6-6	NA	NA	TRBJ2-7	CASNPGGIYEQYF	TGTGCCAGCAACCCCGGCGGGATTTACGAGCAGTACTTC
TRBV29-1	NA	NA	TRBJ2-1	CSPENEQFF	TGCAGCCCCGAAAATGAGCAGTTCTTC
TRBV5-6	once	NA	TRBJ1-4	CASSSLRREKLFF	TGTGCCAGCAGCTCACTACGACGTGAAAAACTGTTTTTT
TRBV4-3	NA	NA	TRBJ2-3	CASSQEGTNTDTQYF	TGCGCCAGCAGCCAAGAGGGTACGAACACAGATACGCAGTATTTT
TRBV27	NA	TRBD1	TRBJ2-7	CASSRDRNSYEQYF	TGTGCCAGCAGTCGGGACAGGAATTCCTACGAGCAGTACTTC
TRBV5-5	NA	NA	TRBJ1-4	CASSESRISGAANEKLFF	TGTGCCAGCAGCGAGTCTCGGATTTCAGGGGCCGCTAATGAAAAACTGTTTTTT
TRBV7-9	once	NA	TRBJ1-1	CASSLQGMFMNTEAFF	TGTGCCAGCAGCTTACAGGGGATGTTTATGAACACTGAAGCTTTCTTT
TRBV5-1	few	TRBD1	TRBJ1-6	CASSHRPDRVSPLHF	TGCGCCAGCAGCCACCGCCCGGACAGGGTTTCACCCCTCCACTTT
TRBV12-2	NA	NA	TRBJ2-1	CASRLLFYRGAAGAGDEQFF	TGTGCAAGTCGCTTATTATTCTACCGTGGCGCGGCGGGCGCTGGCGATGAGCAGTTCTTC
TRBV7-2	NA	TRBD2	TRBJ2-7	CASSRPGGEQYF	TGTGCCAGCAGCCGACCGGGAGGAGAGCAGTACTTC
TRBV27	few	NA	TRBJ2-7	CASSLRGPYEQYF	TGTGCCAGCAGTTTGAGGGGCCCCTACGAGCAGTACTTC
TRBV4-2	NA	NA	TRBJ2-4	CASSQVRGAGNIQYF	TGTGCCAGCAGCCAAGTTAGGGGGGCGGGAAACATTCAGTACTTC